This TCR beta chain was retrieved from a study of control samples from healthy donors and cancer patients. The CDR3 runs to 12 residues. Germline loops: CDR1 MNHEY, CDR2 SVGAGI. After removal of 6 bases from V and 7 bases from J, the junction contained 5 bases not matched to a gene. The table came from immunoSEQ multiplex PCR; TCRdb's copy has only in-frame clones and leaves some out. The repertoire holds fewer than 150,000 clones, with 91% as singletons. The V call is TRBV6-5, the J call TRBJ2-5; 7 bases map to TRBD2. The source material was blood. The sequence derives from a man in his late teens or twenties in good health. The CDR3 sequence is CASRPAGRTQYF. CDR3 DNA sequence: TGTGCCAGCAGGCCAGCGGGGCGGACCCAGTACTTC.